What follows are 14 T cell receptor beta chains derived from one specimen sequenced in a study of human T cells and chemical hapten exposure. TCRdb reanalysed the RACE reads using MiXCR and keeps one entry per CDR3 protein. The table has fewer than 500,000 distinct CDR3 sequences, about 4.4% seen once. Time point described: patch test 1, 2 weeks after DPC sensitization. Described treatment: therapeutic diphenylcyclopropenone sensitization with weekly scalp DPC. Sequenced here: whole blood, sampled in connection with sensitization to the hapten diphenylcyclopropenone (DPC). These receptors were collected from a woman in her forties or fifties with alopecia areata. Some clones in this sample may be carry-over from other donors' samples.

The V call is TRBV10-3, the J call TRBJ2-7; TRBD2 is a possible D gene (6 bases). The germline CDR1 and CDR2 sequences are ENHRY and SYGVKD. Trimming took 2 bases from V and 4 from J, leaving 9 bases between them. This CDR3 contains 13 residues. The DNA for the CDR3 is TGTGCCATCAGTGAGCCGGGGGTTTACGAGCAGTACTTC. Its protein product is CAISEPGVYEQYF.

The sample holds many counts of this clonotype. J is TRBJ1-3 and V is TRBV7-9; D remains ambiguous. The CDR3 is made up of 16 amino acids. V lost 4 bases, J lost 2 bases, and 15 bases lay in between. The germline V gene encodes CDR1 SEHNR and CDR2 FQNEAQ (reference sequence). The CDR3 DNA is TGTGCCAGCAGCTCTAGTAGCCGGGTCGCTGGAAACACCATATATTTT. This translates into CASSSSSRVAGNTIYF.

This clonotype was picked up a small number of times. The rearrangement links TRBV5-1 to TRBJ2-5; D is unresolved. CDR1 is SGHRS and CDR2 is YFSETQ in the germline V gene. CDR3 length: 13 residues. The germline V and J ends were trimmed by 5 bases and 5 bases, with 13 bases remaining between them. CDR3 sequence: CASRAGFLETQYF. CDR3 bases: TGCGCCAGCAGGGCAGGATTTCTGGAGACCCAGTACTTC.

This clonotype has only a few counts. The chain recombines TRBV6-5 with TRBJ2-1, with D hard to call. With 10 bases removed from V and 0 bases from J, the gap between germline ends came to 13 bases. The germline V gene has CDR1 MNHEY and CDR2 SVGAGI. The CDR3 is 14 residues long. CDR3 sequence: CATARPSSYNEQFF. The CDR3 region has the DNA TGTGCCACCGCTCGGCCTAGCTCCTACAATGAGCAGTTCTTC.

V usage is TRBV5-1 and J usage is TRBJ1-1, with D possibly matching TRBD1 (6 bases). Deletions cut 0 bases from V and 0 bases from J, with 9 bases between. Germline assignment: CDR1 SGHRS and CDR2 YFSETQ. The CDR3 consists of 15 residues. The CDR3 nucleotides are TGCGCCAGCAGCTTGGGTCCAGGGGTGAACACTGAAGCTTTCTTT. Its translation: CASSLGPGVNTEAFF. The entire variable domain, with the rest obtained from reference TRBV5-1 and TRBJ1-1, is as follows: KAGVTQTPRYLIKTRGQQVTLSCSPISGHRSVSWYQQTPGQGLQFLFEYFSETQRNKGNFPGRFSGRQFSNSRSEMNVSTLELGDSALYLCASSLGPGVNTEAFFGQGTRLTVV.

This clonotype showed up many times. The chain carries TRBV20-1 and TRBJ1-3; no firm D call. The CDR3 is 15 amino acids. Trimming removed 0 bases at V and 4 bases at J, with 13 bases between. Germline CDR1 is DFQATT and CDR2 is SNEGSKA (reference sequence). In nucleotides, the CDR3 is TGCAGTGCTAGAGACCCCGAAAGTGGAGGAAACACCATATATTTT. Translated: CSARDPESGGNTIYF.

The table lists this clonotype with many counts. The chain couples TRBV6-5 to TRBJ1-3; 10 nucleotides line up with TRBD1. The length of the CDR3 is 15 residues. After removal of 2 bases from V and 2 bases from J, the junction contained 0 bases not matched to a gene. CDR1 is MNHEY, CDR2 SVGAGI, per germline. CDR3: CASSYGTGAGNTIYF. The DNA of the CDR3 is TGTGCCAGCAGTTACGGGACAGGGGCTGGAAACACCATATATTTT.

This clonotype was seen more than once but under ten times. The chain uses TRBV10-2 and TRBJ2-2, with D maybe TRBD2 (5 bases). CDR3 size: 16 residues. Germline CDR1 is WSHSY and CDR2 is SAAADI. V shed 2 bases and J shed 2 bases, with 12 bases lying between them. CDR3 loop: CASSEAQRTNTGELFF. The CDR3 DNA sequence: TGCGCCAGCAGTGAGGCACAGCGGACTAACACCGGGGAGCTGTTTTTT.

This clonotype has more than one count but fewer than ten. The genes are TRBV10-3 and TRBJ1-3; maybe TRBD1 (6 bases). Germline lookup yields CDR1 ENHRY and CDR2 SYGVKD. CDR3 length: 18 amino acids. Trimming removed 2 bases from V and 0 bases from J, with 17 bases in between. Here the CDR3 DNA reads TGTGCCATCAGTGAGGGGGGGGCCGGCAGGCCCTCTGGAAACACCATATATTTT. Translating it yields CAISEGGAGRPSGNTIYF.

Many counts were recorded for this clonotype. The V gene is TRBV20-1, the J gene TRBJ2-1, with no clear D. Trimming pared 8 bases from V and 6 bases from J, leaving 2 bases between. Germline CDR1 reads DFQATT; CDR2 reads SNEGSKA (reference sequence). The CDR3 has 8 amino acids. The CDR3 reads CSPNEQFF. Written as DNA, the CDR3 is TGCAGTCCCAATGAGCAGTTCTTC.

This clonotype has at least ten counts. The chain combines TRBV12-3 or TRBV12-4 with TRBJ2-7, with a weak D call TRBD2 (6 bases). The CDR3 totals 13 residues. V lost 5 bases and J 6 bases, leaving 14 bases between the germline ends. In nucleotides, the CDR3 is TGTGCCAGCAGTGGGCAGGGAGGATTCGAGCAGTACTTC. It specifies CASSGQGGFEQYF.

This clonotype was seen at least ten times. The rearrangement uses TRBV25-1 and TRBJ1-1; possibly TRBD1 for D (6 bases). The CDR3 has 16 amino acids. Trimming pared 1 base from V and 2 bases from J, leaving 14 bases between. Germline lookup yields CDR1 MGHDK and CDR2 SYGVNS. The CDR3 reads CASSEWGAGFNTEAFF. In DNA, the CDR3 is TGTGCCAGCAGTGAATGGGGGGCGGGATTCAACACTGAAGCTTTCTTT. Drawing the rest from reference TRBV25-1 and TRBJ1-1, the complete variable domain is EADIYQTPRYLVIGTGKKITLECSQTMGHDKMYWYQQDPGMELHLIHYSYGVNSTEKGDLSSESTVSRIRTEHFPLTLESARPSHTSQYLCASSEWGAGFNTEAFFGQGTRLTVV.

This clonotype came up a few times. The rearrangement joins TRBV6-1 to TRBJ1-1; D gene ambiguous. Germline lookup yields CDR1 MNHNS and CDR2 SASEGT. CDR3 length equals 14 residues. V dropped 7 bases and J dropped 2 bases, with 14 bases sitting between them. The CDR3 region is CASTEGLPNTEAFF. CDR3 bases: TGTGCCAGCACCGAGGGTCTACCAAACACTGAAGCTTTCTTT.

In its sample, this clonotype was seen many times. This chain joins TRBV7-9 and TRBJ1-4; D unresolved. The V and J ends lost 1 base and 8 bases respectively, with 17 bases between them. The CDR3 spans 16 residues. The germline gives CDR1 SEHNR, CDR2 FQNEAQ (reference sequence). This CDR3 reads CASSLGLGSQEEKLFF. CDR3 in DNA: TGTGCCAGCAGCTTAGGGCTCGGGTCCCAGGAGGAAAAACTGTTTTTT. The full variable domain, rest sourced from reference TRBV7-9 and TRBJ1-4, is DTGVSQNPRHKITKRGQNVTFRCDPISEHNRLYWYRQTLGQGPEFLTYFQNEAQLEKSRLLSDRFSAERPKGSFSTLEIQRTEQGDSAMYLCASSLGLGSQEEKLFFGSGTQLSVL.